Listed here are 30 T cell receptor beta chains from one sample, sequenced in a study of T cells in Graves' hyperthyroidism and ophthalmopathy. What was amplified from RNA transcripts were TCR beta CDR3 regions. HTBI primers were employed in a first-round RT-PCR of the TCR CDR3. TCRdb used MiXCR to reprocess the multiplex PCR reads, holding one entry per CDR3 protein. The table lists fewer than 450,000 distinct CDR3 sequences, approximately 18% of them singletons. The specimen was blood. The source is a woman in her twenties or thirties with Graves' hyperthyroidism that later progressed to Graves' ophthalmopathy.

This clonotype occurred many times. The genes are TRBV11-1 and TRBJ1-2; no reliable D call. Between the trimmed V and J ends, which lost 7 bases and 5 bases, there was a span of 11 bases. The CDR3 sequence is 12 residues long. The germline gives CDR1 SGHAT, CDR2 FQDESV (reference sequence). The CDR3 DNA follows: TGTGCCAGCACTAATAGCTTATATGGCTACACCTTC. Its protein product is CASTNSLYGYTF.

This clonotype has ten or more counts. This sequence joins TRBV27 and TRBJ2-1; D uncertain. Germline-derived CDR1 and CDR2 are MNHEY and SMNVEV (reference sequence). V was shortened by 5 bases and J by 2 bases, with 16 bases between the two germline ends. This CDR3 has 16 residues. CDR3 bases: TGTGCCAGCAGTACCGCTTTGGCGAAAACCTACAATGAGCAGTTCTTC. It codes for CASSTALAKTYNEQFF.

This clonotype was seen many times. The chain couples TRBV2 to TRBJ2-7; D possibly corresponds to TRBD2 (6 bases). Germline CDR1 reads SNHLY; CDR2 reads FYNNEI. With 3 bases removed from V and 5 bases from J, the gap between germline ends came to 20 bases. The CDR3 is 16 amino acids. The CDR3 DNA sequence: TGTGCCAGCAGTGAGTGGAGGGCTAGCGCACCCGACGAGCAGTACTTC. Protein sequence: CASSEWRASAPDEQYF.

This clonotype was counted many times. The CDR3 DNA reads TGTGCCAGCAGTGTTACAGGACGGGAAGCTTTCTTT. This encodes CASSVTGREAFF. The chain recombines TRBV25-1 with TRBJ1-1; D perhaps matches TRBD1 (5 bases). The ends were cut back, 4 bases at V and 8 bases at J, with 11 bases in the middle. CDR1 is MGHDK and CDR2 is SYGVNS in the germline V gene. This CDR3 is 12 amino acids long.

This clonotype was picked up many times. The chain recombines TRBV3-1 with TRBJ2-1, with TRBD1 matching 8 bases. Germline-derived CDR1 and CDR2 are LGHDT and YNNKEL (reference sequence). The ends lost 2 bases at V and 4 bases at J; junction bases unmatched: 4. This CDR3 has 15 amino acids. The CDR3 nucleotides are TGTGCCAGCAGCCAAAAGACAGGGGCTTACAATGAGCAGTTCTTC. Protein: CASSQKTGAYNEQFF.

The chain has TRBV2 and TRBJ2-4, with 9 positions matching TRBD2. Germline V gene lookup returns CDR1 SNHLY and CDR2 FYNNEI. The CDR3 has 17 amino acids. V shed 6 bases and J 2 bases; nucleotides not matched to a gene: 11. CDR3 residues: CASSLRAGGGTKNIQYF. DNA for the CDR3: TGTGCCAGCAGCCTTCGGGCGGGAGGGGGAACCAAAAACATTCAGTACTTC.

This clonotype was found many times. The rearrangement joins TRBV5-5 to TRBJ1-1; the D is unclear. Looked up from germline, CDR1 is SGHKS and CDR2 is YYEKEE (reference sequence). The CDR3 extends over 13 amino acids. Trimming left V 1 base short and J 5 bases short, with 9 bases between. The CDR3 DNA reads as TGTGCCAGCAGCTTGAGTTTTTCTACTGAAGCTTTCTTT. It encodes CASSLSFSTEAFF.

This clonotype came up many times. The rearrangement joins TRBV5-4 to TRBJ1-6; 7 positions agree with TRBD1. J gave up 13 bases and V 0 bases, and 13 bases lay outside the gene matches. The CDR3 has 16 residues. CDR1 and CDR2 from the germline V gene are SGHNT and YYREEE (reference sequence). DNA of the CDR3: TGTGCCAGCAGCTTGGCCGCAGGGGGGGTGTTTTCGCCCCTCCACTTT. Protein product: CASSLAAGGVFSPLHF.

There are many counts of this clonotype. The chain has TRBV11-2 and TRBJ2-3; no firm D call. Trimming shortened V by 1 base and J by 0 bases, and 14 bases separated the two germline ends. This CDR3 has 17 amino acids. CDR1 and CDR2 (germline): SGHAT, FQNNGV. DNA of the CDR3: TGTGCCAGCAGCTTAGGCCCCCGTGTAACCAGCACAGATACGCAGTATTTT. Encoded protein: CASSLGPRVTSTDTQYF.

This rearrangement joins TRBV20-1 to TRBJ2-3; TRBD2 agrees at 9 bases. The germline V gene has CDR1 DFQATT and CDR2 SNEGSKA (reference sequence). V trimming: 5 bases; J trimming: 6 bases; junction bases outside the gene matches: 9. This CDR3 has 14 amino acids. CDR3 residues: CSAFAGGSEDTQYF. In DNA, the CDR3 is TGCAGTGCTTTTGCGGGGGGGAGCGAGGATACGCAGTATTTT.

Ten or more counts support this clonotype. This chain joins TRBV27 and TRBJ2-7, with D perhaps TRBD2 (6 bases). The CDR3 contains 14 residues. V was clipped by 8 bases and J by 2 bases, with 16 bases between them. Germline CDR1 reads MNHEY; CDR2 reads SMNVEV (reference sequence). The CDR3 reads CASGPTGVPYEQYF. The DNA of the CDR3 is TGTGCCAGCGGCCCCACGGGGGTCCCCTACGAGCAGTACTTC.

This clonotype appeared many times. The rearrangement joins TRBV12-3 or TRBV12-4 to TRBJ2-2, with no clear D. The CDR3 contains 12 residues. V gave up 5 bases and J gave up 11 bases, with 12 bases separating them. CDR3 bases: TGTGCCAGCAGTCCACTAAGTGACGAGCTGTTTTTT. Translated, it gives CASSPLSDELFF.

This clonotype was counted at least ten times. The chain links TRBV3-1 to TRBJ2-7; 10 nucleotides align to TRBD2. Looked up from germline, CDR1 is LGHDT and CDR2 is YNNKEL (reference sequence). The CDR3 is 15 residues long. With 2 bases clipped from V and 5 bases from J, the junction kept 6 bases outside the gene matches. The DNA of the CDR3 is TGTGCCAGCAGCCAATATCGTAGCGGGGGGAACGAGCAGTACTTC. It is translated as CASSQYRSGGNEQYF.

This clonotype was picked up many times. The CDR3: CASSPRPGIDEKLFF. In DNA form, the CDR3 reads TGTGCCAGCTCACCCCGCCCAGGGATCGATGAAAAACTGTTTTTT. This chain links TRBV18 with TRBJ1-4, with D perhaps matching TRBD1 (5 bases). V was shortened by 3 bases and J by 6 bases, with 14 bases between the two germline ends. The CDR3 consists of 15 residues. Looked up from germline, CDR1 is KGHSH and CDR2 is LQKENI.

This clonotype was seen at least ten times. The chain has TRBV5-1 and TRBJ2-1; 9 bases are a match to TRBD1. From germline, CDR1 is SGHRS and CDR2 YFSETQ. The length of the CDR3 is 16 residues. V trimming: 3 bases; J trimming: 6 bases; junction bases outside the gene matches: 10. The CDR3 DNA follows: TGCGCCAGCAGCTCGGGACAGGGACTTAGCGGCAATGAGCAGTTCTTC. Residues: CASSSGQGLSGNEQFF.

This clonotype came up a few times. J is TRBJ2-2 and V is TRBV27; TRBD2 matches at 10 bases. Germline CDR1 MNHEY, CDR2 SMNVEV (reference sequence). V lost 2 bases and J lost 8; bases outside the gene matches: 5. The CDR3 is 15 amino acids. CDR3 bases: TGTGCCAGCAGTTTACTAGCGGGAGAGGCGGGGGAGCTGTTTTTT. Protein: CASSLLAGEAGELFF.

This clonotype was found many times. The CDR3 DNA is TGTGCCAGCAGACCCCCCCGAAGCGGGAGACCCAACAATGAGCAGTTCTTC. Translating it yields CASRPPRSGRPNNEQFF. The genes are TRBV28 and TRBJ2-1, with 8 nucleotides matching TRBD2. Germline V gene sequence: CDR1 MDHEN, CDR2 SYDVKM. The CDR3 contains 17 residues. The ends lost 6 bases at V and 5 bases at J; junction bases unmatched: 15.

The chain has TRBV5-1 and TRBJ2-2; D might be TRBD2 (6 bases). CDR1 and CDR2 (germline): SGHRS, YFSETQ. Trimming pared 0 bases from V and 4 bases from J, leaving 13 bases between. The CDR3 extends over 16 amino acids. CDR3 DNA: TGCGCCAGCAGCTTGGTCGGGGAGCGGGTCACCGGGGAGCTGTTTTTT. Residues: CASSLVGERVTGELFF.

This clonotype has ten or more counts. The V call is TRBV18, the J call TRBJ1-1; TRBD1 aligns across 7 bases. Germline lookup yields CDR1 KGHSH and CDR2 LQKENI. The V segment lost 3 bases and the J segment 4 bases; nucleotides outside the gene matches: 8. The CDR3 consists of 15 residues. CDR3 sequence (DNA): TGTGCCAGCTCACCCGGGGACAGTCCTTTCACTGAAGCTTTCTTT. The encoded protein is CASSPGDSPFTEAFF. The whole variable domain, filled in from reference TRBV18 and TRBJ1-1, reads NAGVMQNPRHLVRRRGQEARLRCSPMKGHSHVYWYRQLPEEGLKFMVYLQKENIIDESGMPKERFSAEFPKEGPSILRIQQVVRGDSAAYFCASSPGDSPFTEAFFGQGTRLTVV.

Turning to this clonotype: Given a much more abundant clone one base away, this may be a read error. V is TRBV30 and J is TRBJ2-7; D remains ambiguous. The CDR3 totals 13 residues. Deletions cut 0 bases from V and 3 bases from J, with 9 bases between. The germline gives CDR1 GTSNPN, CDR2 SVGIG (reference sequence). The CDR3: CAWSVDVHYEQYF. The DNA for the CDR3 is TGTGCCTGGAGTGTAGACGTCCACTACGAGCAGTACTTC. Combining the CDR3 with reference TRBV30 and TRBJ2-7 gives the whole variable domain SQTIHQWPATLVQPVGSPLSLECTVEGTSNPNLYWYRQAAGRGLQLLFYSVGIGQISSEVPQNLSASRPQDRQFILSSKKLLLSDSGFYLCAWSVDVHYEQYFGPGTRLTVT.

This clonotype was observed at least ten times. The chain uses TRBV27 and TRBJ1-2, with 7 bases lining up with TRBD1. The CDR3 runs 16 residues. V shed 5 bases and J 8 bases; nucleotides not matched to a gene: 17. Germline-derived CDR1 and CDR2 are MNHEY and SMNVEV (reference sequence). The CDR3 spells CASSPLTGLPRVGYTF. CDR3 coding DNA: TGTGCCAGCAGTCCCCTGACAGGGCTCCCTCGTGTCGGCTACACCTTC.

The rearrangement joins TRBV28 to TRBJ2-1; 7 bases align to TRBD1. Germline V gene sequence: CDR1 MDHEN, CDR2 SYDVKM. V lost 6 bases, J lost 2 bases, and 10 bases stayed unmatched. The length of the CDR3 is 16 residues. The CDR3 DNA reads TGTGCCAGCAGCCAAGCGGCTGGACAGGCCTACAATGAGCAGTTCTTC. This codes for CASSQAAGQAYNEQFF.

This clonotype was seen repeatedly, ten times or more. Sequence at one end of the junction differs from germline and may be a read error. The chain has TRBV7-9 and TRBJ2-7; possible D gene TRBD2, 5 bases. Germline V lookup: CDR1 SEHNR, CDR2 FQNEAQ (reference sequence). The CDR3 has 12 residues. The CDR3 DNA is TGTGCCAGCAGCCTAGCAGAGGTCGAGCAGTACTTC. Encoded protein: CASSLAEVEQYF.

This clonotype came up many times. The rearrangement uses TRBV2 and TRBJ2-5; D may correspond to TRBD1 or TRBD2 (5 bases each). The CDR3 length is 14 residues. V was clipped by 5 bases and J by 5 bases, with 15 bases between them. Germline V gene data show CDR1 as SNHLY and CDR2 as FYNNEI. CDR3 loop: CASSPRGEGETQYF. CDR3 in DNA: TGTGCCAGCAGTCCCCGGGGCGAGGGGGAGACCCAGTACTTC.

At least ten counts were recorded for this clonotype. The chain couples TRBV20-1 to TRBJ2-5; D unclear. The length of the CDR3 is 16 residues. V shed 2 bases and J shed 7 bases, with 23 bases lying between them. Germline assignment: CDR1 DFQATT and CDR2 SNEGSKA (reference sequence). In nucleotides, the CDR3 is TGCAGTGCTAGACCCGTCGACCGGAGCGATCATGGGACCCAGTACTTC. It encodes CSARPVDRSDHGTQYF.

Ten or more counts support this clonotype. The chain recombines TRBV27 with TRBJ1-6, with D possibly TRBD1 on 5 matching bases. This CDR3 comprises 16 residues. The V gene's germline CDR1 is MNHEY and CDR2 SMNVEV (reference sequence). V was clipped by 6 bases and J by 0 bases, with 12 bases between them. The CDR3 nucleotides read TGTGCCAGCAGCGGGGACGTTCGCTCCTATAATTCACCCCTCCACTTT. Its translation is CASSGDVRSYNSPLHF.

This clonotype was counted a few times. This chain connects TRBV9 to TRBJ1-1; 7 bases map to TRBD1. V shed 3 bases, J shed 4 bases, and the junction held 6 bases outside the gene matches. The CDR3 consists of 14 residues. The germline CDR1 and CDR2 sequences are SGDLS and YYNGEE. CDR3 loop: CASSGGGVGTEAFF. The CDR3 nucleotides are TGTGCCAGCAGCGGAGGGGGCGTGGGCACTGAAGCTTTCTTT.

The V and J genes are TRBV19 and TRBJ2-2, with D possibly being TRBD1 (5 bases). The germline V gene has CDR1 LNHDA and CDR2 SQIVND (reference sequence). The CDR3 sequence is 14 residues long. The germline V and J ends were trimmed by 1 base and 7 bases, with 10 bases remaining between them. The CDR3 DNA follows: TGTGCCAGTAGTATAGGACACAGGATCGGGGAGCTGTTTTTT. It specifies CASSIGHRIGELFF.

This clonotype appeared many times. The chain couples TRBV27 to TRBJ1-5, with unresolved D. Germline V CDR1 and CDR2: MNHEY, SMNVEV (reference sequence). Trimming removed 3 bases from V and 3 bases from J, with 12 bases in between. The CDR3 runs 15 residues. CDR3: CASSFSPGTNQPQHF. The CDR3 DNA reads as TGTGCCAGCAGTTTTTCTCCAGGAACCAATCAGCCCCAGCATTTT.

The V gene is TRBV5-6, the J gene TRBJ2-2; D is uncertain. V was pared by 0 bases and J by 3 bases, with 9 bases between. Germline V gene sequence: CDR1 SGHDT, CDR2 YYEEEE. The CDR3 is made up of 15 amino acids. CDR3 loop: CASSLEGEYTGELFF. DNA of the CDR3: TGTGCCAGCAGCTTGGAGGGCGAATACACCGGGGAGCTGTTTTTT.